The 26 T cell receptor beta chains below were found in one sample sequenced in a study of metastatic and nonmetastatic thyroid tumors. TCRdb reprocessed the PCR reads via MiXCR. Here the sample spans roughly 40,000 clones, 9.5% to 13% being singletons. All patients reached thyroid surgery having received no treatment beforehand. Source material: blood. These receptors originate from a male donor with papillary thyroid cancer or a benign thyroid nodule (not recorded which). Some clones in this sample may be carry-over from other donors' samples.

This clone was recorded many times. The chain couples TRBV28 to TRBJ1-1; tentatively, D is TRBD1 (6 bases). CDR1 and CDR2 from the germline V gene are MDHEN and SYDVKM. The CDR3 has 12 amino acids. Trimming pared 2 bases from V and 5 bases from J, leaving 6 bases between. CDR3 sequence reads: CASSLRGTEAFF. For the CDR3, the DNA is TGTGCCAGCAGTTTAAGGGGGACTGAAGCTTTCTTT. Using reference TRBV28 and TRBJ1-1 for the parts outside the CDR3, the full variable domain is DVKVTQSSRYLVKRTGEKVFLECVQDMDHENMFWYRQDPGLGLRLIYFSYDVKMKEKGDIPEGYSVSREKKERFSLILESASTNQTSMYLCASSLRGTEAFFGQGTRLTVV.

The table lists this clone with many counts. The chain uses TRBV29-1 and TRBJ2-7, with 11 nucleotides matching TRBD1. Germline trimming cut 6 bases from V and 5 bases from J; bases unmatched to any gene: 9. The germline V gene encodes CDR1 SQVTM and CDR2 ANQGSEA. This CDR3 has 14 residues. The CDR3 here is CSVGFRTGGDEQYF. In DNA, the CDR3 is TGCAGCGTCGGATTTAGGACAGGGGGCGACGAGCAGTACTTC.

This clone was detected ten times or more. Germline is not matched at one junction end, which may reflect a read error. The CDR3, as DNA: TGTGCTAGCAGCTTATTGGGCGGAAAAGAGACCCAGTACTTC. Translation: CASSLLGGKETQYF. The V and J genes are TRBV7-7 and TRBJ2-5; D is unresolved. The CDR3 sequence is 14 residues long. Germline loops: CDR1 SSHAT, CDR2 FNYEAQ (reference sequence). Based on the CDR3 plus reference TRBV7-7 and TRBJ2-5, the full variable domain is GAGVSQSPRYKVTKRGQDVTLRCDPISSHATLYWYQQALGQGPEFLTYFNYEAQPDKSGLPSDRFSAERPEGSISTLTIQRTEQRDSAMYRCASSLLGGKETQYFGPGTRLLVL.

This clone came up a few times. This chain links TRBV6-1 with TRBJ1-6; D is perhaps TRBD1 (5 bases). Germline V gene lookup returns CDR1 MNHNS and CDR2 SASEGT. CDR3 length: 16 amino acids. The V and J ends lost 6 bases and 3 bases respectively, with 15 bases between them. The CDR3 DNA is TGTGCCAGCAGGCCTCCAGTCGGGGGCTATAATTCACCCCTCCACTTT. As protein: CASRPPVGGYNSPLHF.

At least ten counts were recorded for this clone. The V gene is TRBV6-1, the J gene TRBJ2-3; unclear D gene. Germline V gene lookup returns CDR1 MNHNS and CDR2 SASEGT. V shed 8 bases and J shed 2 bases, with 5 bases lying between them. This CDR3 comprises 11 residues. The CDR3 here is CASASTDTQYF. The CDR3 region has the DNA TGTGCCAGCGCCTCCACAGATACGCAGTATTTT.

This clone has a count of ten or more. The V call is TRBV27, the J call TRBJ2-3; D perhaps matches TRBD2 (6 bases). Germline V gives CDR1 MNHEY, CDR2 SMNVEV (reference sequence). Trimming removed 2 bases at V and 1 base at J, with 10 bases between. This CDR3 comprises 15 residues. The DNA for the CDR3 is TGTGCCAGCAGTTTACTAGCGCTAGGCACAGATACGCAGTATTTT. It encodes CASSLLALGTDTQYF.

The sample holds many counts of this clone. The chain employs TRBV20-1 and TRBJ2-3; the D gene is possibly TRBD2 (6 bases). This CDR3 has 16 residues. The germline V gene has CDR1 DFQATT and CDR2 SNEGSKA (reference sequence). V lost 4 bases, J lost 0 bases, and 17 bases lay in between. The CDR3 nucleotides are TGCAGTGCTACGGGGGTCAGGACCCATAGCACAGATACGCAGTATTTT. Translated, it gives CSATGVRTHSTDTQYF.

Many counts were recorded for this clone. This may stem from a read error, because a much larger clone lies one nucleotide away. The chain couples TRBV2 to TRBJ2-1, with D unclear. The germline CDR1 and CDR2 sequences are SNHLY and FYNNEI. The length of the CDR3 is 13 residues. The germline V and J ends were trimmed by 6 bases and 7 bases, with 13 bases remaining between them. The CDR3 loop reads CASRLGPRNEQFF. CDR3 sequence (DNA): TGTGCCAGCAGACTCGGACCCAGGAATGAGCAGTTCTTC.

This clone occurred many times. The chain joins TRBV12-3 or TRBV12-4 to TRBJ2-7; TRBD1 matches at 9 bases. The junction had 4 bases not matched to a gene; V was cut back by 1 base and J by 6 bases. The CDR3 sequence is 14 residues long. In DNA form, the CDR3 reads TGTGCCAGCAGTTTAGGTGGGACAGGGTCCGAGCAGTACTTC. Residues: CASSLGGTGSEQYF.

This clone occurred a few times. This chain links TRBV19 with TRBJ2-5; tentative D call: TRBD1 (6 bases). This CDR3 is built from 14 residues. Germline CDR1 reads LNHDA; CDR2 reads SQIVND (reference sequence). The V and J ends lost 5 bases and 1 base respectively, with 11 bases between them. DNA for the CDR3: TGTGCCAGTAGTCTCAGGGGATTCCAAGAGACCCAGTACTTC. This encodes CASSLRGFQETQYF.

As concerns this clone: A read error is possible here, since a much larger clone lies one base away. This chain uses TRBV5-1 with TRBJ2-5; D not resolved. CDR1 and CDR2 from the germline V gene are SGHRS and YFSETQ. The CDR3 is made up of 15 amino acids. V lost 4 bases and J lost 1, with 14 bases in between. This CDR3 reads CASSAQTWVQETQYF. CDR3 DNA sequence: TGCGCCAGCAGCGCGCAGACATGGGTCCAAGAGACCCAGTACTTC.

This clone was counted many times. The chain joins TRBV11-3 to TRBJ2-1, with D perhaps assigned TRBD1 or TRBD2 (5 bases each). The germline gives CDR1 SGHNT, CDR2 YENEEA. The V end was cut by 5 bases, the J end by 4 bases, with 21 bases between. The CDR3 has 17 residues. CDR3 in DNA: TGTGCCAGCAGCCCGGCCCCCGGGGACGGGAAATACAATGAGCAGTTCTTC. Translated: CASSPAPGDGKYNEQFF.

This clone was observed many times. Written as DNA, the CDR3 is TGCGCCAGCAGCTTCCAGGGGGCTTCCTACGAGCAGTACTTC. Translating it yields CASSFQGASYEQYF. The V gene is TRBV5-1, the J gene TRBJ2-7, with TRBD1 identical over 8 bases. The length of the CDR3 is 14 residues. CDR1 is SGHRS, CDR2 YFSETQ, per germline. V shed 2 bases, J shed 1 base, and the junction held 2 bases outside the gene matches.

This clone has at least ten counts. The chain links TRBV2 to TRBJ1-5; D is unresolved. The germline CDR1 and CDR2 sequences are SNHLY and FYNNEI. The CDR3 is made up of 15 amino acids. The V end was cut by 2 bases, the J end by 0 bases, with 8 bases between. CDR3 in DNA: TGTGCCAGCAGTGAACGAATTAATAGCAATCAGCCCCAGCATTTT. It encodes CASSERINSNQPQHF.

Notes on this clone: Possible read error: a much larger clone is one base away. V is TRBV20-1 and J is TRBJ2-5; D call uncertain. The CDR3 extends over 12 amino acids. Trimming removed 1 base from V and 1 base from J, with 4 bases in between. Germline CDR1 and CDR2: DFQATT and SNEGSKA (reference sequence). The CDR3: CSARACQETQYF. The CDR3 bases are TGCAGTGCTAGAGCCTGCCAAGAGACCCAGTACTTC.

This clone was recorded at least ten times. J is TRBJ2-3 and V is TRBV12-3 or TRBV12-4; 11 nucleotides line up with TRBD1. There are 17 residues in the CDR3. With 6 bases clipped from V and 4 bases from J, the junction kept 12 bases outside the gene matches. The DNA of the CDR3 is TGTGCCAGCAGCCGCCGGACAGGGGGCTTCAGAGCAGATACGCAGTATTTT. Translated: CASSRRTGGFRADTQYF.

This clone was detected only a few times. It may be a read error: a sequence one base away is much more abundant. Other nucleotide sequences from this sample produce the same CDR3. The V and J genes are TRBV19 and TRBJ2-3; D not resolved. The CDR3 sequence is 15 residues long. Germline V lookup: CDR1 LNHDA, CDR2 SQIVND (reference sequence). V lost 5 bases and J lost 3, with 15 bases in between. The CDR3 DNA reads as TGTGCCAGTAGTCCCCGGGCAGGTTGGACAGATACGCAGTATTTT. The encoded protein is CASSPRAGWTDTQYF.

This clone was recorded at least ten times. Additional DNA sequences in this sample encode the identical CDR3. The rearrangement links TRBV19 to TRBJ2-2, with D possibly TRBD1 on 7 matching bases. The V end was cut by 1 base, the J end by 3 bases, with 12 bases between. Germline CDR1 and CDR2: LNHDA and SQIVND (reference sequence). CDR3 length: 16 residues. CDR3 amino acids: CASSIGQGGHTGELFF. The CDR3 nucleotides read TGTGCCAGTAGTATAGGGCAGGGGGGACACACCGGGGAGCTGTTTTTT.

This clone was counted many times. The chain uses TRBV4-3 and TRBJ2-2, with 7 bases that match TRBD2. The CDR3 runs to 17 residues. Looked up from germline, CDR1 is LGHNA and CDR2 is YSLEER. The trim removed 2 bases at V and 2 bases at J, leaving 8 bases unmatched. The CDR3 DNA reads TGCGCCAGCAGCCAACAGCCCGGCGGGGGAAACACCGGGGAGCTGTTTTTT. Translation: CASSQQPGGGNTGELFF.

Many counts were recorded for this clone. V and J are TRBV7-8 and TRBJ1-1; D is uncertain. V dropped 2 bases and J dropped 6 bases, with 13 bases sitting between them. CDR3 length: 14 residues. Germline V CDR1 and CDR2: SGHVS, FQNEAQ. CDR3 protein: CASSLIFGGAEAFF. The DNA of the CDR3 is TGTGCCAGCAGCTTAATTTTTGGTGGTGCTGAAGCTTTCTTT.

This clone was counted ten times or more. V gene TRBV10-1 combines with J gene TRBJ2-1; 11 nucleotides agree with TRBD2. V lost 6 bases and J lost 9; bases outside the gene matches: 4. CDR1 and CDR2 (germline): WNHNN, SYGVQD (reference sequence). The CDR3 contains 13 residues. This chain's CDR3 is CASRAGTSGEQFF. The CDR3 DNA sequence: TGCGCCAGCAGAGCCGGGACTAGCGGTGAGCAGTTCTTC.

Ten or more counts support this clone. This rearrangement joins TRBV5-8 to TRBJ1-1; D is undetermined. This CDR3 region has 15 residues. Germline-derived CDR1 and CDR2 are SGHTS and YDEGEE. Trimming stripped 4 bases from V and 0 bases from J, with 13 bases between. The DNA of the CDR3 is TGTGCCAGCAGCCACCTTGGGGAGATGAACACTGAAGCTTTCTTT. It translates to CASSHLGEMNTEAFF. Using reference TRBV5-8 and TRBJ1-1 for the parts outside the CDR3, the full variable domain is EAGVTQSPTHLIKTRGQQATLRCSPISGHTSVYWYQQALGLGLQFLLWYDEGEERNRGNFPPRFSGRQFPNYSSELNVNALELEDSALYLCASSHLGEMNTEAFFGQGTRLTVV.

This clone was detected a few times. A much larger clone lies a single base off, so this may be a read error. This rearrangement joins TRBV7-2 to TRBJ2-3; TRBD2 matches at 9 bases. The CDR3 has 13 amino acids. With 8 bases clipped from V and 4 bases from J, the junction kept 4 bases outside the gene matches. The germline gives CDR1 SGHTA, CDR2 FQGNSA. The CDR3: CASGTSKSDTQYF. CDR3 DNA: TGTGCCAGCGGGACTAGCAAATCAGATACGCAGTATTTT.

The V and J genes are TRBV5-1 and TRBJ2-4; the D gene is possibly TRBD2 (6 bases). Germline lookup yields CDR1 SGHRS and CDR2 YFSETQ. The CDR3 is 14 residues long. Trimming removed 3 bases at V and 6 bases at J, with 13 bases between. The CDR3, as DNA: TGCGCCAGCAGCTCCGAGCGGGTTGGAAACATTCAGTACTTC. Its protein product is CASSSERVGNIQYF.

A few counts support this clone. The rearrangement uses TRBV6-1 and TRBJ1-2, with D perhaps matching TRBD1 (6 bases). Trimming removed 3 bases from V and 10 bases from J, with 21 bases in between. Germline V gene sequence: CDR1 MNHNS, CDR2 SASEGT. The CDR3 spans 15 residues. The CDR3 nucleotides are TGTGCCAGCAGTGATGGATACAGGGTCTATCTGCTCTACACCTTC. Residues: CASSDGYRVYLLYTF.

This clone has a count of ten or more. The V and J genes are TRBV12-3 or TRBV12-4 and TRBJ2-7, with D possibly matching TRBD1 (5 bases). V lost 3 bases to trimming and J lost 6 bases, with 9 bases between them. The CDR3 runs 12 residues. CDR3 amino acids: CASSLLGVEQYF. In DNA, the CDR3 is TGTGCCAGCAGTTTGTTAGGGGTCGAGCAGTACTTC.